This T cell receptor beta chain was obtained from a study of early T cells in non-severe SARS-CoV-2 infection. Looking at the study overall: Investigators sequenced bulk RNA drawn from unsorted whole blood, and chains remained unpaired.

On this clonotype: Its target is not known.

CDR1 and CDR2 from the germline V gene are SGHTS and YDEGEE. V gave up 2 bases and J gave up 1 base; unmatched junction bases: 2. The CDR3 has 15 residues. Findings and caveats of the study: A preference for anti-spike CD8 responses marked VDJdb matching, which missed private and CD4 specificities.

Each single cDNA molecule received a unique molecular identifier. Via MiXCR, TCRdb re-called the 5' RACE reads, giving one row per CDR3 protein. The sample has tens of thousands of distinct CDR3 sequences, roughly 7% seen once. Sequencing was done on a sample of whole blood. This clonotype was sampled from an adult who was a healthcare worker with PCR-confirmed SARS-CoV-2 infection or an uninfected control (not recorded which). The rearrangement uses TRBV5-8 and TRBJ2-2; TRBD1 matches 7 bases. The CDR3 DNA is TGTGCCAGCAGCTTCCGGGACAGGAACACCGGGGAGCTGTTTTTT. It is translated as CASSFRDRNTGELFF.